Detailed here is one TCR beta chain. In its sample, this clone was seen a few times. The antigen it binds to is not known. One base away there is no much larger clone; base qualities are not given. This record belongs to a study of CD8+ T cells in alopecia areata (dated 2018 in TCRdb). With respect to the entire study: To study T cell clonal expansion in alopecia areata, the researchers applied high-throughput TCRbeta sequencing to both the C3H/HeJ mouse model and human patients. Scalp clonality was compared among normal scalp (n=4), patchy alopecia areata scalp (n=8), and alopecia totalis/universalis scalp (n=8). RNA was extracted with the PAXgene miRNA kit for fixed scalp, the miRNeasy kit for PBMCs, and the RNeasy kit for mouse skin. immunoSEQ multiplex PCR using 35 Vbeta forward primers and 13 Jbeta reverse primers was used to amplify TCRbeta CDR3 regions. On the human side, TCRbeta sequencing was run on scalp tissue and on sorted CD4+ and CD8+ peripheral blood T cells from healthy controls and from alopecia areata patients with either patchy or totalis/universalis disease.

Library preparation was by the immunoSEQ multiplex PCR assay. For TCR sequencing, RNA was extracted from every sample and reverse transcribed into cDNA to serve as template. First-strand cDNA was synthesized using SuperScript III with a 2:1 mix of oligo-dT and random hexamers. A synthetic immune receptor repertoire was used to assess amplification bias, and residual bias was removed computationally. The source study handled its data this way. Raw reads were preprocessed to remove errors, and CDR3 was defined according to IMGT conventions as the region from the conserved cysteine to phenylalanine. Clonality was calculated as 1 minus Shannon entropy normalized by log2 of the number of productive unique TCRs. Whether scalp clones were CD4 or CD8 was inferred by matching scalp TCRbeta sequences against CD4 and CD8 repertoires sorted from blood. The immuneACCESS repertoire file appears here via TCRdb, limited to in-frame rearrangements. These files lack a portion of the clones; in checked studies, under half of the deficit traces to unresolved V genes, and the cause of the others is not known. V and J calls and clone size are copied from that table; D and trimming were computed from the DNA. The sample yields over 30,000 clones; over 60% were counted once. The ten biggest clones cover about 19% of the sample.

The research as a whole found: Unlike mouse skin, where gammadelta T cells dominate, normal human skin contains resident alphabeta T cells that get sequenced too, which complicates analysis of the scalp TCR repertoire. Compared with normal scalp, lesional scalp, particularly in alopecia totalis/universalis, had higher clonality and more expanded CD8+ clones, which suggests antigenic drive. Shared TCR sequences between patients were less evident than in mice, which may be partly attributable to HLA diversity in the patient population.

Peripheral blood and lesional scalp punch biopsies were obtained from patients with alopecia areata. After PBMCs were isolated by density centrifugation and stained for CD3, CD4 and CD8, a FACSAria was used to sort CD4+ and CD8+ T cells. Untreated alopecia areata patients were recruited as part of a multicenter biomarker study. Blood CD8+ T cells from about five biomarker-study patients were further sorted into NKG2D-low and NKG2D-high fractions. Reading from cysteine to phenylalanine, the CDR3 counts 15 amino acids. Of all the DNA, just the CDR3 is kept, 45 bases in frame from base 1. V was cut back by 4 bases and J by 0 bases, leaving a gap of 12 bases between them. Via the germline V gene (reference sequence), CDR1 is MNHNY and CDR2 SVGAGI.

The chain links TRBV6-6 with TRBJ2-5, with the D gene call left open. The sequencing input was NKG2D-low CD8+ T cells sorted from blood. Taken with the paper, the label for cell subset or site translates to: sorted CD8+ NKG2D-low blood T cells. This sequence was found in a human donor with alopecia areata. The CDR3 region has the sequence CASSLQLLYQETQYF. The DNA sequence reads TGTGCCAGCAGTTTGCAACTATTGTACCAAGAGACCCAGTACTTC.